A single sample gave rise to the 11 T cell receptor beta chains below, sequenced in a study of blood T cells in healthy people across ages. It was with a sample-barcoded 5' primer and a J-beta primer mix that a second PCR of roughly 7 to 12 cycles was run. One entry per CDR3 protein, called by TCRdb with MiXCR from the 5' RACE reads. This table holds about 380,000 distinct CDR3 sequences, 45% to 65% found once. The sequencing input was blood. Receptors were obtained from a man aged 55 to 70 in good health.

A remark on this clonotype: Compared with germline, one end of the junction differs, possibly owing to a read error. The chain couples TRBV28 to TRBJ2-4; TRBD2 might be the D (5 bases). The CDR3 length is 14 residues. Germline CDR1 and CDR2: MDHEN and SYDVKM. CDR3 in amino acids: CASSFGGSKSIQYF. CDR3 DNA: TGTGCCAGCAGTTTTGGAGGTTCTAAAAGCATTCAGTACTTC.

The table lists this clonotype with a count of one. The CDR3 bases are TGCGCCAGCAGCTTTTCATTATCCTACAATGAGCAGTTCTTC. Its protein product is CASSFSLSYNEQFF. This chain uses TRBV5-1 with TRBJ2-1; D gene unclear. V was cut by 2 bases and J by 1 base, with 7 bases left in between. This CDR3 comprises 14 residues. Per the germline V gene, CDR1 is SGHRS and CDR2 is YFSETQ.

This clonotype occurred once. A much larger clone sits a single nucleotide away, making a read error possible. This rearrangement joins TRBV7-3 to TRBJ2-3, with D tentatively TRBD1 or TRBD2 (5 bases each). The CDR3 extends over 14 amino acids. CDR1 and CDR2 from the germline V gene are SGHTA and FQGTGA. In DNA form, the CDR3 reads TGTGCCGGCAGCTTAAGGGACAGCACAGATACGCAGTATTTT. Protein sequence: CAGSLRDSTDTQYF. The full variable domain, in which reference TRBV7-3 and TRBJ2-3 provide the parts outside the CDR3, is GAGVSQTPSNKVTEKGKYVELRCDPISGHTALYWYRQSLGQGPEFLIYFQGTGAADDSGLPNDRFFAVRPEGSVSTLKIQRTERGDSAVYLCAGSLRDSTDTQYFGPGTRLTVL.

This clonotype came up once. The chain uses TRBV28 and TRBJ2-7; maybe TRBD1 (6 bases). The CDR3 sequence is 15 residues long. Germline CDR1 MDHEN, CDR2 SYDVKM. V gave up 6 bases and J gave up 0 bases, with 15 bases separating them. The CDR3 protein is CASRLGAGASYEQYF. The DNA for the CDR3 is TGTGCCAGCAGATTGGGGGCAGGGGCCTCCTACGAGCAGTACTTC.

This clonotype came up many times. The gene calls are TRBV20-1 and TRBJ2-1, with D maybe TRBD2 (6 bases). Between the trimmed V and J ends, which lost 0 bases and 0 bases, there was a span of 12 bases. CDR1 DFQATT and CDR2 SNEGSKA come from the germline V gene (reference sequence). The CDR3 sequence is 16 residues long. Here the CDR3 reads CSARDRLANSYNEQFF. The DNA for the CDR3 is TGCAGTGCTAGAGATAGGCTAGCGAACTCCTACAATGAGCAGTTCTTC.

The rearrangement uses TRBV27 and TRBJ2-1; 9 nucleotides line up with TRBD1. This CDR3 spans 16 amino acids. J was trimmed by 4 bases and V by 5 bases; bases with no gene match: 9. CDR1 is MNHEY and CDR2 is SMNVEV in the germline V gene (reference sequence). CDR3 coding DNA: TGTGCCAGCAGTCTACTAACAGGGGGCCTGTACAATGAGCAGTTCTTC. Its translation is CASSLLTGGLYNEQFF.

V is TRBV7-9 and J is TRBJ1-1, with D possibly being TRBD1 (5 bases). The CDR3 covers 16 residues. V lost 5 bases and J lost 1, with 17 bases in between. Germline V gives CDR1 SEHNR, CDR2 FQNEAQ (reference sequence). In DNA, the CDR3 is TGTGCCAGCAGCGATATAGGACAAGGAAGGAACACTGAAGCTTTCTTT. As protein: CASSDIGQGRNTEAFF. The complete variable domain, with remaining parts taken from reference TRBV7-9 and TRBJ1-1, reads DTGVSQNPRHKITKRGQNVTFRCDPISEHNRLYWYRQTLGQGPEFLTYFQNEAQLEKSRLLSDRFSAERPKGSFSTLEIQRTEQGDSAMYLCASSDIGQGRNTEAFFGQGTRLTVV.

To note about this clonotype: This may be a read error: a much more frequent sequence differs by one nucleotide. The CDR3 sequence is CASSLAAGGADTQYF. In DNA, the CDR3 is TGTGCCAGCAGTTTGGCAGCGGGGGGCGCAGATACGCAGTATTTT. The rearrangement uses TRBV12-3 or TRBV12-4 and TRBJ2-3; 9 nucleotides match TRBD2. Germline trimming cut 3 bases from V and 4 bases from J; bases unmatched to any gene: 5. CDR3 size: 15 residues.

This chain connects TRBV7-2 to TRBJ2-5; TRBD2 is a possible D gene (5 bases). The J call may be faulty, since TRBJ2-7 better matches the DNA end. CDR1 is SGHTA, CDR2 FQGNSA, per germline. CDR3 size: 15 residues. The CDR3 coding sequence is TGTGCCAGCAGCTCCGGAGTGCTAGCTTTCCACGAGCAGTACTTC. It yields the protein CASSSGVLAFHEQYF.

On this clonotype itself: No DNA is shown, since the ends of the CDR3 on it are uncertain; the CDR3 is the one TCRdb lists. The V call is TRBV7-6, the J call TRBJ2-7; TRBD1, the D gene given by the table, was not confirmed from the DNA. The CDR3 totals 13 residues, both ends included. Germline lookup yields CDR1 SGHVS and CDR2 FNYEAQ. The CDR3: CASSVASGTQEYF.

This clonotype was recorded a few times. The rearrangement links TRBV20-1 to TRBJ2-3; the match to TRBD2 covers 7 bases. The CDR3 is made up of 13 amino acids. Trimming removed 7 bases from V and 2 bases from J; junction bases left unmatched: 6. Germline CDR1 is DFQATT and CDR2 is SNEGSKA (reference sequence). The CDR3 spells CSGEGTSTDTQYF. The CDR3 DNA sequence: TGCAGTGGGGAGGGGACGTCCACAGATACGCAGTATTTT.